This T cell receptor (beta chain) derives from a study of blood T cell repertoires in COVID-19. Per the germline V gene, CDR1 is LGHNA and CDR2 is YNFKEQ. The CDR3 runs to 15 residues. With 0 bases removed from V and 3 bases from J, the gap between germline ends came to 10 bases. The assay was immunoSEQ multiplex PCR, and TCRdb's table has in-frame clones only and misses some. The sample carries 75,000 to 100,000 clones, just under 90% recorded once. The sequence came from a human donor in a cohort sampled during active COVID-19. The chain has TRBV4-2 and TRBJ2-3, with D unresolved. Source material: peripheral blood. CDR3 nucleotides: TGTGCCAGCAGCCAAGAATTAGCTGGGACAGATACGCAGTATTTT. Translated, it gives CASSQELAGTDTQYF.